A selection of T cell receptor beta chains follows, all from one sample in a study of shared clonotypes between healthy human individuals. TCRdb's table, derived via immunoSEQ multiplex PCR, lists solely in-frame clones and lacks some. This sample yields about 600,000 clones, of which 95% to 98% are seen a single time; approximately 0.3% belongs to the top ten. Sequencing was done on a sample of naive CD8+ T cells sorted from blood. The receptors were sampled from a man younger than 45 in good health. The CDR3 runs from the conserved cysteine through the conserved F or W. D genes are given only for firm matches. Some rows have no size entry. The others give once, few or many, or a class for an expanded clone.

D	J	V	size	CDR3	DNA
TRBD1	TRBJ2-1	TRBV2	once	CASSMGQGALNEQFF	TGTGCCAGCAGTATGGGACAGGGGGCATTGAATGAGCAGTTCTTC
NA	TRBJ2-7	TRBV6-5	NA	CASSYAEGVYEQYF	TGTGCCAGCAGTTACGCCGAGGGGGTCTACGAGCAGTACTTC
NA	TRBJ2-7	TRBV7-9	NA	CASSSRAYEQYF	TGTGCCAGCAGCTCCAGGGCCTACGAGCAGTACTTC
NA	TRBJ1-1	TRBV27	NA	CASSFSGTALPGAFF	TGTGCCAGCAGTTTCTCCGGGACCGCTTTACCCGGTGCTTTCTTT
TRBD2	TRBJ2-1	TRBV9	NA	CASSVDGTSWNEQFF	TGTGCCAGCAGCGTAGACGGGACTAGCTGGAATGAGCAGTTCTTC
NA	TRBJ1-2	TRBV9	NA	CASSVAADGYTF	TGTGCCAGCAGCGTGGCGGCAGATGGCTACACCTTC
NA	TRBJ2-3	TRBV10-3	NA	CAIREGTDTQYF	TGTGCCATCAGGGAAGGCACAGATACGCAGTATTTT
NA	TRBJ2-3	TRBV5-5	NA	CASRGSSTDTQYF	TGTGCCAGCAGAGGTTCTAGCACAGATACGCAGTATTTT
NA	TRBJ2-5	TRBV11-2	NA	CASSLPGVIGTQYF	TGTGCCAGCAGCTTGCCGGGGGTTATCGGGACCCAGTACTTC
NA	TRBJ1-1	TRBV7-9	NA	CASIQSPSLNTEAFF	TGTGCCAGCATCCAAAGTCCGTCTCTGAACACTGAAGCTTTCTTT
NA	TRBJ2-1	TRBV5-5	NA	CASSPVVATYNEQFF	TGTGCCAGCAGCCCCGTAGTAGCAACCTACAATGAGCAGTTCTTC
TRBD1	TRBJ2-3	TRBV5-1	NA	CASRDREGGTDTQYF	TGCGCCAGCCGGGACAGGGAAGGTGGCACAGATACGCAGTATTTT
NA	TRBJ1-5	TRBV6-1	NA	CASSAIDSNQPQHF	TGTGCCAGCAGTGCTATTGATAGCAATCAGCCCCAGCATTTT
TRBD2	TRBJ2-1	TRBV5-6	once	CASSLALAGEQFF	TGTGCCAGCAGCTTGGCACTAGCGGGAGAGCAGTTCTTC
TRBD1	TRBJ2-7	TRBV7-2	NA	CASSGGTGIFYEQYF	TGTGCCAGCAGCGGAGGGACAGGGATTTTTTACGAGCAGTACTTC
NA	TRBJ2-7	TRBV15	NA	CATSRDLSYEQYF	TGTGCCACCAGCAGAGATCTGTCGTACGAGCAGTACTTC
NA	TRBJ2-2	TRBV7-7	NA	CASSPRGGNTGELFF	TGTGCCAGCAGCCCACGCGGGGGCAACACCGGGGAGCTGTTTTTT
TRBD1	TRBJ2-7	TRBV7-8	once	CASSLYRSGTEAYEQYF	TGTGCCAGCAGCTTATACCGGTCGGGGACAGAAGCCTACGAGCAGTACTTC
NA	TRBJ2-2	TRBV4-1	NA	CASSPTPGATGELFF	TGCGCCAGCAGCCCTACCCCGGGCGCCACCGGGGAGCTGTTTTTT
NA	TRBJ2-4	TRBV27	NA	CASSSKWGPKNIQYF	TGTGCCAGCAGCTCCAAGTGGGGTCCCAAAAACATTCAGTACTTC